This TCR beta chain originates from a study of tumor-infiltrating lymphocytes in oesophageal squamous cell carcinoma. This CDR3 contains 17 residues. V gave up 1 base and J gave up 1 base; unmatched junction bases: 4. CDR1 is SGHTA and CDR2 is FQGNSA in the germline V gene. Each CDR3 protein gets one entry after TCRdb re-called the PCR reads with MiXCR. The sample comprises 15,000 to 20,000 distinct CDR3 sequences, 50% of which are singletons, and 16% rests with the top ten. This clonotype turned up a few times. Sequenced input: esophageal tumor tissue. This chain uses TRBV7-2 with TRBJ2-5; TRBD2 agrees at 12 bases. The receptor was isolated from a male donor with esophageal squamous cell carcinoma. Here the CDR3 reads CASSLVASGRGQETQYF. The CDR3 bases are TGTGCCAGCAGCTTAGTTGCTAGCGGGAGGGGCCAAGAGACCCAGTACTTC.